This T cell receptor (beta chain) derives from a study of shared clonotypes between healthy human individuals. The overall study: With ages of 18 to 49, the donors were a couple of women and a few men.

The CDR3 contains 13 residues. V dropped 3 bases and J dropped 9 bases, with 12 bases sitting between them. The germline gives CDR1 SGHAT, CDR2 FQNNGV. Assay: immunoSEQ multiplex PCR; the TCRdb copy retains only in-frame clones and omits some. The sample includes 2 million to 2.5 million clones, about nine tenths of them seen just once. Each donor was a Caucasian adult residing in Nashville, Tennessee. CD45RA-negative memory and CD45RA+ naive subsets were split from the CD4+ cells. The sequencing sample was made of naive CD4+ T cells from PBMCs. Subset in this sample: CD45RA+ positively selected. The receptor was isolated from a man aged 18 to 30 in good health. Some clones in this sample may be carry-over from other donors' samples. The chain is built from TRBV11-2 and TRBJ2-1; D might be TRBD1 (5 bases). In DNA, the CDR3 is TGTGCCAGCAGCTTGCGGTGGGGCGGTGAGCAGTTCTTC. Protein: CASSLRWGGEQFF.